The clone carrying this T cell receptor beta chain rates as medium-sized. V lost 6 bases, J lost 11 bases, and 8 bases stayed unmatched. The CDR3 is 14 residues long. Germline lookup yields CDR1 MNHNY and CDR2 SVGAGI (reference sequence). The data were obtained in a study of immune characterization of retroperitoneal liposarcoma. TCRdb re-analysed the PCR reads in MiXCR, keeping a single row per CDR3 protein. The data hold approximately 2,000 distinct CDR3 sequences, with around a quarter observed a single time. This TCR derives from a female donor with retroperitoneal liposarcoma. Sequenced material: tumor tissue. This chain joins TRBV6-6 and TRBJ2-4, with TRBD2 identical over 12 bases. This CDR3 is CASSPGTSGPFQYF. The CDR3 DNA reads as TGTGCCAGCAGCCCCGGGACTAGCGGGCCCTTTCAGTACTTC.